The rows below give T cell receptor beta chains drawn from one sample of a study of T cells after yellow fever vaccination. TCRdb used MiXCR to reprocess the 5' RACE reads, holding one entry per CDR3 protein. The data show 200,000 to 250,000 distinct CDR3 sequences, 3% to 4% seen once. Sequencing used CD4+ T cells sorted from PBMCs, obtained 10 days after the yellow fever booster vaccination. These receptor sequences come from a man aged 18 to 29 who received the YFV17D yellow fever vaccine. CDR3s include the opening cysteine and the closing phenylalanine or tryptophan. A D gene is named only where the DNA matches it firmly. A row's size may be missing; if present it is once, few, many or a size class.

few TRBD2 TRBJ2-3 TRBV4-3 TGCGCCAGCAGCCAAGTTATTAGACTAGCGGGTTCGAAAGATACGCAGTATTTT CASSQVIRLAGSKDTQYF
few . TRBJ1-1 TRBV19 TGTGCCAGTAGTCAATCAGGTAGGAACACTGAAGCTTTCTTT CASSQSGRNTEAFF
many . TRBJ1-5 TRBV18 TGTGCCAGCTCACCAACGGAAGGTCGCGGCAATCAGCCCCAGCATTTT CASSPTEGRGNQPQHF
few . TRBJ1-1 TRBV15 TGTGCCACCAGCTTGGGACGGATGAACACTGAAGCTTTCTTT CATSLGRMNTEAFF
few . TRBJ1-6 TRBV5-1 TGCGCCAGCTCACAGGCAAGCTCCTATAATTCACCCCTCCACTTT CASSQASSYNSPLHF
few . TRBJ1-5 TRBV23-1 TGCGCCAGCAGTCAAAGGCCACACCGCTATAGCAATCAGCCCCAGCATTTT CASSQRPHRYSNQPQHF
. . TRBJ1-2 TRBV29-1 TGCAGCGTTGAAGATCGAGGGTTAGGCTCCGCTAACTATGGCTACACCTTC CSVEDRGLGSANYGYTF
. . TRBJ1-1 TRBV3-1 TGTGCCAGCAGCCAAGTAGCCGGGTTGGCTTTCTTT CASSQVAGLAFF
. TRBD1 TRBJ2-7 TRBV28 TGTGCCAGCAGTTCGGGACAGGGGGCTTTCGAGCAGTACTTC CASSSGQGAFEQYF
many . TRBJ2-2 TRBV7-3 TGTGCCAGCAGCTCTACCGGGCTCCGAGGGGAGCTGTTTTTT CASSSTGLRGELFF
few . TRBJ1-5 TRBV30 TGTGCCTGGAGTCAACAGGAAGGAAAACCCCAGCATTTT CAWSQQEGKPQHF
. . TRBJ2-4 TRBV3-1 TGTGCCAGCAGCAGTGACGGAGGAGACATTCAGTACTTC CASSSDGGDIQYF
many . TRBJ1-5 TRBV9 TGTGCCAGCAGCGGTGCGGTGGGCAATCAGCCCCAGCATTTT CASSGAVGNQPQHF
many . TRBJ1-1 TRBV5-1 TGCGCCAGCAGCTTTCAGGGAAGCACTGAAGCTTTCTTT CASSFQGSTEAFF
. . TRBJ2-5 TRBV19 TGTGCCAGTAGCCCGGGGGTCAGTGGCGGAGAGACCCAGTACTTC CASSPGVSGGETQYF
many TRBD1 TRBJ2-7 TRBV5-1 TGCGCCAGCAGCTTGGCCTCCGGGACAGATCCCTACGAGCAGTACTTC CASSLASGTDPYEQYF
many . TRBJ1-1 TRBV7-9 TGTGCCAGCAGCATTGCCGCCTCGAACACTGAAGCTTTCTTT CASSIAASNTEAFF
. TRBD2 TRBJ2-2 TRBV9 TGTGCCAGCAGCTTAACCGCCGGGACTAGCGGGGGGGCACTCACCGGGGAGCTGTTTTTT CASSLTAGTSGGALTGELFF
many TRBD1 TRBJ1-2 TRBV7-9 TGTGCCAGCAGCCCTGACAGGGCTTCTAACTATGGCTACACCTTC CASSPDRASNYGYTF
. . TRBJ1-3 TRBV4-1 TGCGCCAGCAGCCACCCTCCTCGCTCTGGAAACACCATATATTTT CASSHPPRSGNTIYF
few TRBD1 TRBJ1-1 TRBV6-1 TGTGCCAGCAGAACCCGGGGACAGGGCCGGGGTGAAGCTTTCTTT CASRTRGQGRGEAFF
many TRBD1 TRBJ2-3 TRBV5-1 TGCGCCAGTCGTCCGGGACAGGCCACAGATACGCAGTATTTT CASRPGQATDTQYF
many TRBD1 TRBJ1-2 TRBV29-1 TGCAGCGCCGGGAGGGACAGGGAAGGAGGCTACACCTTC CSAGRDREGGYTF
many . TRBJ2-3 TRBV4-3 TGCGCCAGCAGCCAAGATACCGCGAAGGGTACGCAGTATTTT CASSQDTAKGTQYF
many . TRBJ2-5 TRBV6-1 TGTGCCAGCATTCAAGGGTGGGAGACCCAGTACTTC CASIQGWETQYF
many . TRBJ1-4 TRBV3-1 TGTGCCAGCAGCCGGACGGCAACTAATGAAAAACTGTTTTTT CASSRTATNEKLFF
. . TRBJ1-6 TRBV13 TGTGCCAGCAGGCCCCCCAGGATTAATTCACCCCTCCACTTT CASRPPRINSPLHF
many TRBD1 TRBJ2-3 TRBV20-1 TGCAGTGCAGAAAGGGGGCTTGGCACAGATACGCAGTATTTT CSAERGLGTDTQYF